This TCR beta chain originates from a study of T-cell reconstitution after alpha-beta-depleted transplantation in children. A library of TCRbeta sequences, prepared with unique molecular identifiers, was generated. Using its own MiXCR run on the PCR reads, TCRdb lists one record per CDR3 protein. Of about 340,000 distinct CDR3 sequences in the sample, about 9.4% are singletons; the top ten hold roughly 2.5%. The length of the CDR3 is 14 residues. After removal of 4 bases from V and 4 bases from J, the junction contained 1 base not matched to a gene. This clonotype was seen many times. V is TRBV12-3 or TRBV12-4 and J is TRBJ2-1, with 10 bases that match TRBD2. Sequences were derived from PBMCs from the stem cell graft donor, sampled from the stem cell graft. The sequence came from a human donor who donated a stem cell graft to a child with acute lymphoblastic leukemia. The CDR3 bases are TGTGCCAGCAGTTGGACTAGCGGTTACAATGAGCAGTTCTTC. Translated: CASSWTSGYNEQFF.